These 11 T cell receptor beta chains came from one sample sequenced in a study of OX40 agonist ivuxolimab in advanced cancers. The library was produced with the immunoSEQ multiplex PCR assay. The immuneACCESS repertoire file appears here via TCRdb, limited to in-frame rearrangements. These files lack a portion of the clones; in checked studies, under half of the deficit traces to unresolved V genes, and the cause of the others is not known. Counted in this sample were almost 70,000 clones; more than 85% of them appeared once. Around 0.31% of the sample rests with the top ten. Sequencing was performed on CD4+ or CD8+ T cells sorted from blood, taken in a trial of the OX40 agonist ivuxolimab. These receptors were taken from an adult with an advanced solid tumor such as melanoma, head and neck, liver or kidney cancer.

The gene calls are TRBV7-9 and TRBJ2-3; 10 bases align to TRBD2. The CDR3 runs to 18 residues. V shed 4 bases, J shed 5 bases, and the junction held 15 bases outside the gene matches. CDR1 is SEHNR, CDR2 FQNEAQ, per germline (reference sequence). The CDR3 loop is CASSSGTSALRGGDTQYF. CDR3 coding DNA: TGTGCCAGCAGCTCCGGGACTAGCGCGCTCCGAGGGGGAGATACGCAGTATTTT. The entire variable domain, with the rest obtained from reference TRBV7-9 and TRBJ2-3, is as follows: DTGVSQNPRHKITKRGQNVTFRCDPISEHNRLYWYRQTLGQGPEFLTYFQNEAQLEKSRLLSDRFSAERPKGSFSTLEIQRTEQGDSAMYLCASSSGTSALRGGDTQYFGPGTRLTVL.

This clone was recorded only once. CDR3 coding DNA: TGTGCCAGCAGCTCCTGGGGTACAGGGGGCGTTTTGGACACTGAAGCTTTCTTT. Translating gives CASSSWGTGGVLDTEAFF. The rearrangement links TRBV5-6 to TRBJ1-1, with 9 bases aligning to TRBD1. This CDR3 comprises 18 residues. Germline trimming cut 3 bases from V and 3 bases from J; bases unmatched to any gene: 15. CDR1 SGHDT and CDR2 YYEEEE come from the germline V gene.

The gene calls are TRBV19 and TRBJ1-1; 8 bases map to TRBD1. V lost 7 bases, J lost 4 bases, and 2 bases stayed unmatched. Germline V gene data show CDR1 as LNHDA and CDR2 as SQIVND (reference sequence). This CDR3 comprises 12 residues. The CDR3 loop reads CASKQGVTEAFF. Here the CDR3 DNA reads TGTGCCAGTAAACAGGGGGTCACTGAAGCTTTCTTT.

The chain couples TRBV2 to TRBJ2-1; TRBD2 matches at 10 bases. CDR1 SNHLY and CDR2 FYNNEI come from the germline V gene. The CDR3 sequence is 14 residues long. The trim removed 4 bases at V and 3 bases at J, leaving 0 bases unmatched. DNA of the CDR3: TGTGCCAGCAGTGGACTAGCGGGCTACAATGAGCAGTTCTTC. Translation gives CASSGLAGYNEQFF.

The chain joins TRBV5-1 to TRBJ2-5; D might be TRBD2 (6 bases). There are 16 residues in the CDR3. V gave up 0 bases and J gave up 1 base, with 13 bases separating them. From germline, CDR1 is SGHRS and CDR2 YFSETQ. The CDR3 DNA is TGCGCCAGCAGCTTGGCGGTAGCGGAGTTCCAAGAGACCCAGTACTTC. It translates to CASSLAVAEFQETQYF.

This clone came up once. This chain links TRBV7-9 with TRBJ2-2; no reliable D call. In germline, CDR1 is SEHNR, CDR2 FQNEAQ (reference sequence). Trimming pared 9 bases from V and 6 bases from J, leaving 17 bases between. The CDR3 runs 14 residues. The CDR3 DNA follows: TGTGCCAGTACCCCTCGGACCCTGGCCGGGGAGCTGTTTTTT. It yields the protein CASTPRTLAGELFF.

The rearrangement links TRBV28 to TRBJ2-4, with TRBD2 as a possible D gene (5 bases). In germline, CDR1 is MDHEN, CDR2 SYDVKM. The length of the CDR3 is 17 residues. Trimming removed 1 base at V and 3 bases at J, with 16 bases between. The CDR3 sequence: CASSLLRGSTGKNIQYF. The CDR3 DNA reads as TGTGCCAGCAGTTTATTGAGAGGGTCTACGGGCAAAAACATTCAGTACTTC.

The J gene is TRBJ2-7, the V gene TRBV11-2; 11 bases are a match to TRBD2. Germline CDR1 and CDR2: SGHAT and FQNNGV. With 3 bases clipped from V and 3 bases from J, the junction kept 1 base outside the gene matches. The CDR3 is 14 residues long. DNA of the CDR3: TGTGCCAGCAGCTTGACTAGCGGGGACTACGAGCAGTACTTC. Its protein is CASSLTSGDYEQYF.

This rearrangement joins TRBV12-5 to TRBJ2-1; 11 bases match TRBD1. Germline-derived CDR1 and CDR2 are LGHNT and FRNRAP. The CDR3 sequence is 13 residues long. V shed 4 bases and J 10 bases; nucleotides not matched to a gene: 3. Here the CDR3 DNA reads TGTGCTAGTGGTTCCGGGACAGGGGGAGAGCAGTTCTTC. Amino acid sequence: CASGSGTGGEQFF.

This clone occurred a few times. The chain carries TRBV5-1 and TRBJ2-5, with D perhaps matching TRBD1 (6 bases). CDR1 is SGHRS and CDR2 is YFSETQ in the germline V gene. V dropped 2 bases and J dropped 1 base, with 9 bases sitting between them. This CDR3 contains 14 residues. In DNA form, the CDR3 reads TGCGCCAGCAGCTTTAAGGACAGCCAAGAGACCCAGTACTTC. Amino acid sequence: CASSFKDSQETQYF. Full variable domain (remainder filled in from reference TRBV5-1 and TRBJ2-5): KAGVTQTPRYLIKTRGQQVTLSCSPISGHRSVSWYQQTPGQGLQFLFEYFSETQRNKGNFPGRFSGRQFSNSRSEMNVSTLELGDSALYLCASSFKDSQETQYFGPGTRLLVL.

The J gene is TRBJ1-1, the V gene TRBV5-6; no clear D gene. V lost 0 bases and J lost 0, with 15 bases in between. The CDR3 length is 17 residues. Looked up from germline, CDR1 is SGHDT and CDR2 is YYEEEE. DNA of the CDR3: TGTGCCAGCAGCTTGGGAGGTTATTTCGCCGTGAACACTGAAGCTTTCTTT. Translation: CASSLGGYFAVNTEAFF.